This is a list of T cell receptor beta chains from one sample in a study of blood T cell repertoires in COVID-19. Repertoires were generated with immunoSEQ multiplex PCR, while TCRdb's copy carries only in-frame clones and drops some. Of roughly 150,000 clones listed, about 88% are singletons. Sequenced sample: peripheral blood. These receptors were obtained from a man aged 60-69 years with active or convalescent COVID-19. The CDR3 runs from the conserved cysteine through the conserved F or W. Each record gives: V gene, D gene, J gene, clone size, CDR3 DNA, CDR3 protein. A D gene is named only where the DNA matches it firmly. Clone size is shown for a subset of rows, as once, few, many or a class of expanded clone.

v_call: TRBV5-1
d_call: .
j_call: TRBJ2-2
clone_size: .
cdr3_nt: TGCGCCAGCACCCCGGAGGCGAGGACCGGGGAGCTGTTTTTT
cdr3_aa: CASTPEARTGELFF

v_call: TRBV18
d_call: .
j_call: TRBJ1-6
clone_size: .
cdr3_nt: TGTGCCAGCTCACCAGTTAATTCGGGCAGGGGAGATTCACCCCTCCACTTT
cdr3_aa: CASSPVNSGRGDSPLHF

v_call: TRBV6-5
d_call: TRBD1
j_call: TRBJ2-7
clone_size: .
cdr3_nt: TGTGCCAGCAGTTCGACAGGGCGTCGCGAGCAGTACTTC
cdr3_aa: CASSSTGRREQYF

v_call: TRBV7-2
d_call: .
j_call: TRBJ1-2
clone_size: .
cdr3_nt: TGTGCCAGCAGCTTAAACCCGACAGTTCGCTATGGCTACACCTTC
cdr3_aa: CASSLNPTVRYGYTF

v_call: TRBV23-1
d_call: TRBD1
j_call: TRBJ2-3
clone_size: .
cdr3_nt: TGCGCCAGCAGTCGAGGGGGCAAACTTAATACTAGCACAGATACGCAGTATTTT
cdr3_aa: CASSRGGKLNTSTDTQYF

v_call: TRBV10-2
d_call: TRBD2
j_call: TRBJ2-2
clone_size: .
cdr3_nt: TGCGCCAGCAGGAAGACTAGCGGGACCAACACCGGGGAGCTGTTTTTT
cdr3_aa: CASRKTSGTNTGELFF

v_call: TRBV11-2
d_call: .
j_call: TRBJ1-1
clone_size: few
cdr3_nt: TGTGCCAGCAGCTTAGCGCAGATGAACACTGAAGCTTTCTTT
cdr3_aa: CASSLAQMNTEAFF

v_call: TRBV5-1
d_call: .
j_call: TRBJ1-1
clone_size: .
cdr3_nt: TGCGCCAGCAGCTTGGCGGGGTTCTCGGACACTGAAGCTTTCTTT
cdr3_aa: CASSLAGFSDTEAFF

v_call: TRBV6-5
d_call: .
j_call: TRBJ2-7
clone_size: .
cdr3_nt: TGTGCCAGCAGTTACTCGACAGGCAGCTCCTACGAGCAGTACTTC
cdr3_aa: CASSYSTGSSYEQYF

v_call: TRBV15
d_call: TRBD2
j_call: TRBJ2-7
clone_size: .
cdr3_nt: TGTGCCACCAGCAGAGGCGGGGGACTAGCTGCCGAGCAGTACTTC
cdr3_aa: CATSRGGGLAAEQYF

v_call: TRBV7-9
d_call: .
j_call: TRBJ2-2
clone_size: .
cdr3_nt: TGTGCCAGCAGCTCTACAACAGGCACCGGGGAGCTGTTTTTT
cdr3_aa: CASSSTTGTGELFF

v_call: TRBV5-1
d_call: TRBD1
j_call: TRBJ1-1
clone_size: .
cdr3_nt: TGCGCCAGCTCGGAACAGGGGGCCGGTTTAGCTGAAGCTTTCTTT
cdr3_aa: CASSEQGAGLAEAFF

v_call: TRBV25-1
d_call: .
j_call: TRBJ1-1
clone_size: .
cdr3_nt: TGTGCCAGCAGTGGGGCGAAGGGGACTGAAGCTTTCTTT
cdr3_aa: CASSGAKGTEAFF

v_call: TRBV2
d_call: .
j_call: TRBJ1-1
clone_size: .
cdr3_nt: TGTGCCATAGGGGTCGGCACTGAAGCTTTCTTT
cdr3_aa: CAIGVGTEAFF

v_call: TRBV19
d_call: TRBD1
j_call: TRBJ1-5
clone_size: .
cdr3_nt: TGTGCCAGTAGGGACGGGACAGGATTCCATCAGCCCCAGCATTTT
cdr3_aa: CASRDGTGFHQPQHF

v_call: TRBV11-3
d_call: TRBD2
j_call: TRBJ2-1
clone_size: .
cdr3_nt: TGTGCCTGCGGGGGGACTAGCGAATACAATGAGCAGTTCTTC
cdr3_aa: CACGGTSEYNEQFF

v_call: TRBV24-1
d_call: TRBD1
j_call: TRBJ2-2
clone_size: once
cdr3_nt: TGTGCCACCAGTGATCGACAGGGGCGGGCCGGGGAGCTGTTTTTT
cdr3_aa: CATSDRQGRAGELFF

v_call: TRBV19
d_call: .
j_call: TRBJ2-6
clone_size: .
cdr3_nt: TGTGCCAGTAGTATCGGGGGTTCTGGGGCCAACGTCCTGACTTTC
cdr3_aa: CASSIGGSGANVLTF

v_call: TRBV21-1
d_call: .
j_call: TRBJ2-7
clone_size: .
cdr3_nt: TGTGCCAGCAGCAAAGCGGCCAGGGTACGGACGGCCTACGAGCAGTACTTC
cdr3_aa: CASSKAARVRTAYEQYF

v_call: TRBV11-3
d_call: .
j_call: TRBJ2-1
clone_size: once
cdr3_nt: TGTGCCAGCAGCTTACGGGATAATGAGCAGTTCTTC
cdr3_aa: CASSLRDNEQFF

v_call: TRBV5-1
d_call: .
j_call: TRBJ2-7
clone_size: .
cdr3_nt: TGCGCCAGCAGGGTTTTACTTGTGGACAACTCCTACGAGCAGTACTTC
cdr3_aa: CASRVLLVDNSYEQYF

v_call: TRBV13
d_call: .
j_call: TRBJ2-1
clone_size: .
cdr3_nt: TGTGCCAGCAGCCAAAATTACTACTCCTACAATGAGCAGTTCTTC
cdr3_aa: CASSQNYYSYNEQFF

v_call: TRBV19
d_call: TRBD1
j_call: TRBJ1-2
clone_size: .
cdr3_nt: TGTGCCAGTGCCGGGACAGGAGCTAACTATGGCTACACCTTC
cdr3_aa: CASAGTGANYGYTF

v_call: TRBV7-6
d_call: TRBD1
j_call: TRBJ2-2
clone_size: once
cdr3_nt: TGTGCCAGCAGCTTAGGGACAGGAGCGAACACCGGGGAGCTGTTTTTT
cdr3_aa: CASSLGTGANTGELFF

v_call: TRBV19
d_call: TRBD1
j_call: TRBJ1-2
clone_size: .
cdr3_nt: TGTGCCAGTACCCCGGGACAGCACTATGGCTACACCTTC
cdr3_aa: CASTPGQHYGYTF

v_call: TRBV3-1/TRBV3-2
d_call: TRBD1
j_call: TRBJ1-5
clone_size: .
cdr3_nt: TGTGCCAGCAGCCAATCGACAGGGGGTATTCAGCCCCAGCATTTT
cdr3_aa: CASSQSTGGIQPQHF

v_call: TRBV27
d_call: .
j_call: TRBJ2-7
clone_size: .
cdr3_nt: TGTGCCAGCAAAACAGGCTCGGCTGACTACGAGCAGTACTTC
cdr3_aa: CASKTGSADYEQYF

v_call: TRBV3-1/TRBV3-2
d_call: .
j_call: TRBJ1-4
clone_size: once
cdr3_nt: TGTGCCAGCAGCCCAGAAGGAGCAACTAATGAAAAACTGTTTTTT
cdr3_aa: CASSPEGATNEKLFF

v_call: TRBV7-9
d_call: .
j_call: TRBJ1-6
clone_size: .
cdr3_nt: TGTGCCAGCAGCATACAGGGTCCAGGTTCACCCCTCCACTTT
cdr3_aa: CASSIQGPGSPLHF

v_call: TRBV7-6
d_call: TRBD1
j_call: TRBJ2-7
clone_size: .
cdr3_nt: TGTGCCAGCAGCTTGGGGGACAGCGATGACTACGAGCAGTACTTC
cdr3_aa: CASSLGDSDDYEQYF

v_call: TRBV28
d_call: .
j_call: TRBJ1-1
clone_size: .
cdr3_nt: TGTGCCAGCAGTTTAGGCAGGGAAGCTTTCTTT
cdr3_aa: CASSLGREAFF

v_call: TRBV5-1
d_call: TRBD1
j_call: TRBJ2-7
clone_size: .
cdr3_nt: TGCGCCAGCAGCTCCGGGACAGAGGGCTCCGAGCAGTACTTC
cdr3_aa: CASSSGTEGSEQYF

v_call: TRBV3-1/TRBV3-2
d_call: TRBD1
j_call: TRBJ1-2
clone_size: .
cdr3_nt: TGTGCCAGCGCGGGACAGGGTATCTATGGCTACACCTTC
cdr3_aa: CASAGQGIYGYTF

v_call: TRBV5-1
d_call: .
j_call: TRBJ2-3
clone_size: .
cdr3_nt: TGCGCCAGCAGCCCACCTAGCGACGGTTCTGCGCAGTATTTT
cdr3_aa: CASSPPSDGSAQYF

v_call: TRBV7-6
d_call: TRBD2
j_call: TRBJ2-1
clone_size: .
cdr3_nt: TGTGCCAGCAGTGTGTCGGGAGGGTCCTACAATGAGCAGTTCTTC
cdr3_aa: CASSVSGGSYNEQFF

v_call: TRBV6-5
d_call: .
j_call: TRBJ1-2
clone_size: .
cdr3_nt: TGTGCCAGCAGTTACTCGGGCCCAGACTATGGCTACACCTTC
cdr3_aa: CASSYSGPDYGYTF

v_call: TRBV5-1
d_call: TRBD2
j_call: TRBJ2-2
clone_size: .
cdr3_nt: TGCGCCAGCAGCTTGACCACTAGCGTTGTCGGGGAGCTGTTTTTT
cdr3_aa: CASSLTTSVVGELFF

v_call: TRBV29-1
d_call: .
j_call: TRBJ1-2
clone_size: .
cdr3_nt: TGCAGCGTCGCGCAGGGATACGATGGCTACACCTTC
cdr3_aa: CSVAQGYDGYTF

v_call: TRBV12-3/TRBV12-4
d_call: .
j_call: TRBJ1-1
clone_size: .
cdr3_nt: TGTGCCAGCACCCACGGACAGAACACTGAAGCTTTCTTT
cdr3_aa: CASTHGQNTEAFF

v_call: TRBV5-1
d_call: TRBD1
j_call: TRBJ2-3
clone_size: .
cdr3_nt: TGCGCCAGCAGCAAAGGACAGGGAGAGGCAGATACGCAGTATTTT
cdr3_aa: CASSKGQGEADTQYF

v_call: TRBV19
d_call: TRBD1
j_call: TRBJ1-6
clone_size: .
cdr3_nt: TGTGCCAGTAGTATCCGGGGACAGGGTGATTCACCCCTCCACTTT
cdr3_aa: CASSIRGQGDSPLHF

v_call: TRBV7-2
d_call: TRBD1
j_call: TRBJ2-1
clone_size: once
cdr3_nt: TGTGCCAGCAGCCTGGACAGGGGCCTATACAATGAGCAGTTCTTC
cdr3_aa: CASSLDRGLYNEQFF

v_call: TRBV7-7
d_call: .
j_call: TRBJ2-1
clone_size: .
cdr3_nt: TGTGCCAGCAGCTTATCCGTGGGAGATTATAATGAGCAGTTCTTC
cdr3_aa: CASSLSVGDYNEQFF

v_call: TRBV2
d_call: TRBD2
j_call: TRBJ2-3
clone_size: .
cdr3_nt: TGTGCCAGCAGTCGGCCGGGACTAGCGGGGACTCGCACAGATACGCAGTATTTT
cdr3_aa: CASSRPGLAGTRTDTQYF

v_call: TRBV5-4
d_call: TRBD1
j_call: TRBJ2-1
clone_size: .
cdr3_nt: TGTGCCAGCAGCTCGGGACAGGGGCCCAGCTCCTACAATGAGCAGTTCTTC
cdr3_aa: CASSSGQGPSSYNEQFF

v_call: TRBV19
d_call: .
j_call: TRBJ1-3
clone_size: .
cdr3_nt: TGTGCCACTCGGGCAGGGGCTGGAAACACCATATATTTT
cdr3_aa: CATRAGAGNTIYF

v_call: TRBV7-2
d_call: .
j_call: TRBJ2-1
clone_size: .
cdr3_nt: TGTGCCAGCAGCTTATCGGCCGGGTCCTACAATGAGCAGTTCTTC
cdr3_aa: CASSLSAGSYNEQFF

v_call: TRBV5-1
d_call: TRBD1
j_call: TRBJ2-3
clone_size: .
cdr3_nt: TGCGCCAGCAGCCCAGGACAGGGGGTTAGCACAGATACGCAGTATTTT
cdr3_aa: CASSPGQGVSTDTQYF